Shown below are 20 T cell receptor beta chains from a single sample sequenced in a study of T cells in Graves' hyperthyroidism and ophthalmopathy (dated by TCRdb to between 2018 and 2020). The library was made by multiplex PCR. Sequenced using an Illumina HiSeq 2000. TCR beta CDR3 regions were amplified from RNA transcripts. For the first round of RT-PCR on the TCR CDR3, the HTBI primer set was used together with the Qiagen OneStep RT-PCR kit. The public reads were run again by TCRdb, first through fastp at Q25 and then through MiXCR, and only productive beta chains were kept. Here each entry gathers all rows of one CDR3 protein and keeps the most common genes and DNA. This sample lists 500,000 to 650,000 distinct CDR3 sequences; 35% to 50% were detected once. The ten largest account for about two fifths of the sample. Sequences were obtained from peripheral blood or thyroid tissue (not recorded which). All receptors come from an adult woman with Graves' disease, either hyperthyroidism or ophthalmopathy (not recorded which).

The CDR3 nucleotides are TGTGCCACCAGAGTGACTAGCGGATTTAGCTCTGGGACCCAGTACTTC. Protein product: CATRVTSGFSSGTQYF. The chain links TRBV15 to TRBJ2-5; 9 bases match TRBD2. CDR3 length: 16 amino acids. The V gene's germline CDR1 is LNHNV and CDR2 YYDKDF (reference sequence). Trimming at V came to 6 bases and at J to 7 bases, leaving 15 bases not matched to a gene. Combining the CDR3 with reference TRBV15 and TRBJ2-5 gives the whole variable domain DAMVIQNPRYQVTQFGKPVTLSCSQTLNHNVMYWYQQKSSQAPKLLFHYYDKDFNNEADTPDNFQSRRPNTSFCFLDIRSPGLGDTAMYLCATRVTSGFSSGTQYFGPGTRLLVL.

In its sample, this clonotype was seen a few times. It is unclear where the CDR3 begins or ends on the DNA, so no DNA is shown, and the CDR3 is as TCRdb lists it. V is TRBV7-6 and J is TRBJ2-2. The CDR3 length equals 17 residues, ends included. Germline V gene lookup returns CDR1 SGHVS and CDR2 FNYEAQ. The CDR3 region is CASSYDFRGANTEELFF.

Remarks on this clonotype: This may come from a read error, since a much larger clone is one base off. V gene TRBV10-3 combines with J gene TRBJ2-5; 13 bases match TRBD2. The germline CDR1 and CDR2 sequences are ENHRY and SYGVKD. This CDR3 contains 16 residues. CDR3 DNA: TGTGCCCACAAGCCCCGTGGACTAGCGGGAGATGAGACCCGGTACTTC. As protein: CAHKPRGLAGDETRYF.

In regard to this clonotype: As the CDR3 is not closed by the conserved phenylalanine or tryptophan, this likely results from a read error. It is unclear where the CDR3 begins or ends on the DNA, so no DNA is shown, and the CDR3 is as TCRdb lists it. The chain employs TRBV10-3 and TRBJ1-1. Looked up from germline, CDR1 is ENHRY and CDR2 is SYGVKD. The CDR3 is made up of 8 amino acids, end residues included. The CDR3 here is CAIKGGPS.

The table lists this clonotype with many counts. The rearrangement uses TRBV20-1 and TRBJ1-2; possibly TRBD1 for D (5 bases). The CDR3 has 14 amino acids. Germline CDR1 DFQATT, CDR2 SNEGSKA (reference sequence). V was trimmed by 0 bases and J by 2 bases, leaving 10 bases between them. The CDR3 region is CSARDAKGNYGYTF. The CDR3 DNA reads as TGCAGTGCTAGAGACGCAAAGGGGAACTATGGCTACACCTTC.

At least ten counts were recorded for this clonotype. The rearrangement joins TRBV4-2 to TRBJ1-1; 7 positions agree with TRBD1. The germline gives CDR1 LGHNA, CDR2 YNFKEQ. The CDR3 covers 14 residues. Trimming cost V 2 bases and J 1 base; bases outside gene matches: 1. The CDR3 here is CASSQRTGNTEAFF. The DNA of the CDR3 is TGTGCCAGCAGCCAAAGGACAGGGAACACTGAAGCTTTCTTT.

This chain joins TRBV7-3 and TRBJ2-6; D unresolved. The CDR3 runs 15 residues. The V gene lost 6 bases and the J gene lost 0 bases, with 9 bases spanning the gap. Germline V gives CDR1 SGHTA, CDR2 FQGTGA. DNA for the CDR3: TGTGCCAGCAGGCCCCCCGGCTCTGGGGCCAACGTCCTGACTTTC. This encodes CASRPPGSGANVLTF.

The J gene is TRBJ2-7, the V gene TRBV2; maybe TRBD1 (6 bases). The V gene lost 7 bases and the J gene lost 9 bases, with 28 bases spanning the gap. From germline, CDR1 is SNHLY and CDR2 FYNNEI. This CDR3 spans 16 amino acids. The CDR3 loop reads CASTYRDWSDKLTQYF. Here the CDR3 DNA reads TGTGCCAGCACTTACAGGGATTGGTCCGACAAACTAACGCAGTACTTC. Full variable domain (outside the CDR3, taken from reference TRBV2 and TRBJ2-7): EPEVTQTPSHQVTQMGQEVILRCVPISNHLYFYWYRQILGQKVEFLVSFYNNEISEKSEIFDDQFSVERPDGSNFTLKIRSTKLEDSAMYFCASTYRDWSDKLTQYFGPGTRLTVT.

The CDR3, as DNA: TGTGCCAGCAGCTTAACGCTCGGTGCTAGCGGGAAAGAGACCCAGTACTTC. Amino acids: CASSLTLGASGKETQYF. This chain connects TRBV7-9 to TRBJ2-5; TRBD2 agrees at 9 bases. V lost 2 bases and J lost 3; bases outside the gene matches: 10. This CDR3 spans 17 amino acids. Germline CDR1 reads SEHNR; CDR2 reads FQNEAQ (reference sequence).

The V and J genes are TRBV20-1 and TRBJ1-2; D uncertain. The CDR3 is 10 residues long. The germline V gene encodes CDR1 DFQATT and CDR2 SNEGSKA (reference sequence). V shed 0 bases and J shed 8 bases, with 4 bases lying between them. CDR3 sequence reads: CSARDGGYTF. In nucleotides, the CDR3 is TGCAGTGCTAGAGATGGGGGCTACACCTTC.

This clonotype was recorded at least ten times. This chain uses TRBV10-3 with TRBJ1-6; perhaps TRBD1 as D (6 bases). There are 13 residues in the CDR3. The V gene lost 0 bases and the J gene lost 11 bases, with 8 bases spanning the gap. CDR1 and CDR2 from the germline V gene are ENHRY and SYGVKD. CDR3 sequence (DNA): TGTGCCATCAGTGAGTCGGGGACACCACCCCTCCACTTT. Its translation is CAISESGTPPLHF.

There are many counts of this clonotype. J is TRBJ1-1 and V is TRBV12-3 or TRBV12-4; 9 bases map to TRBD1. Trimming cost V 7 bases and J 1 base; bases outside gene matches: 13. The CDR3 length is 17 residues. The CDR3 loop reads CASNGDRGIGGNTEAFF. CDR3 sequence (DNA): TGTGCCAGCAACGGAGACAGGGGGATTGGAGGGAACACTGAAGCTTTCTTT.

V and J are TRBV6-6 and TRBJ2-5, with D perhaps matching TRBD2 (6 bases). The CDR3 totals 12 residues. The V gene lost 6 bases and the J gene lost 7 bases, with 12 bases spanning the gap. Germline values: CDR1 MNHNY, CDR2 SVGAGI (reference sequence). As DNA, the CDR3 is TGTGCCAGCAGGGAGGGGTTAGTGACCCAGTACTTC. Translation gives CASREGLVTQYF.

The CDR3 DNA reads as TGTGCTTACCGGACGGCGATGGGAGAGACCCAGTACTTC. Protein product: CAYRTAMGETQYF. The chain uses TRBV2 and TRBJ2-5; D is undetermined. The CDR3 totals 13 residues. Germline CDR1 reads SNHLY; CDR2 reads FYNNEI.

Turning to this clonotype: The junction and the germline gene differ at one end; a read error may be behind it. The gene calls are TRBV20-1 and TRBJ1-6, with unresolved D. Germline V CDR1 and CDR2: DFQATT, SNEGSKA (reference sequence). CDR3 length: 13 residues. CDR3 amino acids: CSARGRTNSPLHF. The CDR3 DNA reads TGCAGTGCGAGAGGACGGACTAATTCACCCCTCCACTTT.

This clonotype was seen at least ten times. V gene TRBV6-1 combines with J gene TRBJ2-5; possible D gene TRBD2, 6 bases. Trimming removed 0 bases from V and 2 bases from J, with 16 bases in between. CDR1 MNHNS and CDR2 SASEGT come from the germline V gene. There are 17 residues in the CDR3. The CDR3 bases are TGTGCCAGCAGTGAAGCGCCATGGGCTAGCGAACAAGAGACCCAGTACTTC. The encoded protein is CASSEAPWASEQETQYF.

This chain uses TRBV2 with TRBJ2-1, with 7 positions matching TRBD1. The CDR3 consists of 14 residues. J lost 4 bases, V lost 7 bases, and 7 bases had no gene match. CDR1 SNHLY and CDR2 FYNNEI come from the germline V gene. The CDR3: CASKRQGEYNEQFF. CDR3 coding DNA: TGTGCCAGCAAGCGGCAGGGGGAGTACAATGAGCAGTTCTTC.

This clonotype showed up just a few times. This chain links TRBV2 with TRBJ2-5; maybe TRBD1 (5 bases). The CDR3 has 13 residues. The V end lost 6 bases, the J end lost 8 bases, and 16 bases lay between the germline ends. Germline V gene lookup returns CDR1 SNHLY and CDR2 FYNNEI. The chain's CDR3 is CASSSTGPNTQYF. As DNA, the CDR3 is TGTGCCAGCAGCTCAACAGGTCCCAATACCCAGTACTTC.

In its sample, this clonotype was seen a few times. This chain connects TRBV5-1 to TRBJ1-1, with 8 bases matching TRBD1. After removal of 2 bases from V and 0 bases from J, the junction contained 9 bases not matched to a gene. The germline V gene encodes CDR1 SGHRS and CDR2 YFSETQ. The length of the CDR3 is 17 residues. The DNA for the CDR3 is TGCGCCAGCAGCTTTACCGGGACAGGACGAATGAACACTGAAGCTTTCTTT. Amino acids: CASSFTGTGRMNTEAFF.

This clonotype has a single count. The genes are TRBV7-9 and TRBJ1-5; TRBD1 agrees at 9 bases. J was trimmed by 11 bases and V by 3 bases; bases with no gene match: 5. The V gene's germline CDR1 is SEHNR and CDR2 FQNEAQ (reference sequence). The CDR3 consists of 13 residues. The CDR3 DNA is TGTGCCAGCAGCTTCCGGACAGGGGAGACCCAGCATTTT. Its protein product is CASSFRTGETQHF.